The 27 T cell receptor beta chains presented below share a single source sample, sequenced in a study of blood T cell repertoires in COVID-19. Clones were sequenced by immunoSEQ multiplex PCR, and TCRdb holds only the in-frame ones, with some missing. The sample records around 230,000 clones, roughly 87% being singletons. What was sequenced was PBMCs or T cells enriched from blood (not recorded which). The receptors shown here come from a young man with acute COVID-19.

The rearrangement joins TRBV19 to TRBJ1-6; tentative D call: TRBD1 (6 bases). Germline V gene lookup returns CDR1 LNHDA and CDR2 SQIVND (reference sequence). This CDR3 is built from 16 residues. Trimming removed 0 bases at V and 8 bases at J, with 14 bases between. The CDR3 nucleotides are TGTGCCAGTAGTATAGATGTGGGGACAAAGGATTCACCCCTCCACTTT. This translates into CASSIDVGTKDSPLHF. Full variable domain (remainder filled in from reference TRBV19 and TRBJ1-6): DGGITQSPKYLFRKEGQNVTLSCEQNLNHDAMYWYRQDPGQGLRLIYYSQIVNDFQKGDIAEGYSVSREKKESFPLTVTSAQKNPTAFYLCASSIDVGTKDSPLHFGNGTRLTVT.

CDR3 amino acids: CAWSVGVSYGYTF. DNA of the CDR3: TGTGCCTGGAGTGTAGGGGTATCCTATGGCTACACCTTC. The rearrangement uses TRBV30 and TRBJ1-2; the D gene is possibly TRBD1 (5 bases). Trimming shortened V by 0 bases and J by 4 bases, and 9 bases separated the two germline ends. Germline V gene lookup returns CDR1 GTSNPN and CDR2 SVGIG (reference sequence). This CDR3 contains 13 residues.

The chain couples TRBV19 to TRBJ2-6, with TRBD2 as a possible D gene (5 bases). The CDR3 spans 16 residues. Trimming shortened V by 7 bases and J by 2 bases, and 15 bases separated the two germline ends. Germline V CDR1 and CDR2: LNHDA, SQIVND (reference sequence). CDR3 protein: CASTPHEGPGANVLTF. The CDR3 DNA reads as TGTGCCAGTACCCCCCACGAGGGTCCTGGGGCCAACGTCCTGACTTTC.

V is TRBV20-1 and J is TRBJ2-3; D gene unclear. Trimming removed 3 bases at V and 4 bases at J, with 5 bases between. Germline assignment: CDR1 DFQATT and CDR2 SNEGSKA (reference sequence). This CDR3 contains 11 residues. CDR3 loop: CSASLSDTQYF. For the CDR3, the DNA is TGCAGTGCTAGTCTCTCAGATACGCAGTATTTT.

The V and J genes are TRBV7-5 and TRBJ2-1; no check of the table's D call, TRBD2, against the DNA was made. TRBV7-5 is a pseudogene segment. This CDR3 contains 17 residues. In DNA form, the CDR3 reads TGTGCCAGAAGCATGTCTCGACTAGCGGGTGACTTAAATGAGCAGTTCTTC. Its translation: CARSMSRLAGDLNEQFF.

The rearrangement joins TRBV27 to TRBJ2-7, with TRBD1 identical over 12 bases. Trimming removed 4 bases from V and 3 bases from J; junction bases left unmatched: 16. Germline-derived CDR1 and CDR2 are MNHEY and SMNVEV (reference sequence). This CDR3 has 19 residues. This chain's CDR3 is CASSSSSGTGGPVGYEQYF. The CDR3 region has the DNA TGTGCCAGCAGTTCTTCATCCGGGACAGGGGGCCCAGTGGGCTACGAGCAGTACTTC.

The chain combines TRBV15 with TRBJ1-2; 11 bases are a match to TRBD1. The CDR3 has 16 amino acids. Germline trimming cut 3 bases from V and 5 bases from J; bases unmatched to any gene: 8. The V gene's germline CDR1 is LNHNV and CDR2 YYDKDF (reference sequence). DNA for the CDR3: TGTGCCACCAGCAGTTCCGGGACAGGGGGTCGTTATGGCTACACCTTC. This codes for CATSSSGTGGRYGYTF.

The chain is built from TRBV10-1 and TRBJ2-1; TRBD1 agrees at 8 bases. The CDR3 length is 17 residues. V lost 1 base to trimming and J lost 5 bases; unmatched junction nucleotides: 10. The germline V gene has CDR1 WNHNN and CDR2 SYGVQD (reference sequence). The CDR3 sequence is CASSEFRAGGMDNEQFF. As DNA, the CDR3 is TGCGCCAGCAGTGAGTTCAGGGCAGGGGGCATGGACAATGAGCAGTTCTTC.

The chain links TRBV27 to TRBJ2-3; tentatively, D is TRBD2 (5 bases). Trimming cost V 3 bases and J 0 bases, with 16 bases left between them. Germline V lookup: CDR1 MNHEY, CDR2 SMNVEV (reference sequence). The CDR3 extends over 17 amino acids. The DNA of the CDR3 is TGTGCCAGCAGTTTTCTCGGGAAGTCAACTAGCACAGATACGCAGTATTTT. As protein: CASSFLGKSTSTDTQYF.

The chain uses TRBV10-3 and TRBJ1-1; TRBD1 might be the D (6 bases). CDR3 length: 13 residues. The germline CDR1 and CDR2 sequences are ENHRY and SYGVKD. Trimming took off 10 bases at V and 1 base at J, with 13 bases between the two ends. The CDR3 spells CATRGQQNTEAFF. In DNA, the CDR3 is TGTGCCACCAGAGGACAGCAGAACACTGAAGCTTTCTTT.

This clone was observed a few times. Here the CDR3 DNA reads TGCAGCGTTGAAGTTTACACAGGGGGGTGGAACACTGAAGCTTTCTTT. Translated: CSVEVYTGGWNTEAFF. This chain uses TRBV29-1 with TRBJ1-1; 8 nucleotides match TRBD1. In germline, CDR1 is SQVTM, CDR2 ANQGSEA. Trimming removed 1 base from V and 1 base from J; junction bases left unmatched: 8. The CDR3 covers 16 residues.

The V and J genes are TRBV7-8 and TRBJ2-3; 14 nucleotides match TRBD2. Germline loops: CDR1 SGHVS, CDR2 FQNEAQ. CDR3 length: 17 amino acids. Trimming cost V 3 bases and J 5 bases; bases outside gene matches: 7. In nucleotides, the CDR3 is TGTGCCAGCAGCTTTATGGCCGGACTAGCGGGAGGAGATACGCAGTATTTT. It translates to CASSFMAGLAGGDTQYF.

The CDR3 here is CASSQVTGTGGNYEQYF. The DNA of the CDR3 is TGTGCCAGCAGCCAAGTTACTGGGACAGGGGGCAACTACGAGCAGTACTTC. The chain employs TRBV14 and TRBJ2-7; 12 positions agree with TRBD1. There are 17 residues in the CDR3. With V trimmed by 1 base and J by 3 bases, 7 bases remained unmatched. From germline, CDR1 is SGHDN and CDR2 FVKESK.

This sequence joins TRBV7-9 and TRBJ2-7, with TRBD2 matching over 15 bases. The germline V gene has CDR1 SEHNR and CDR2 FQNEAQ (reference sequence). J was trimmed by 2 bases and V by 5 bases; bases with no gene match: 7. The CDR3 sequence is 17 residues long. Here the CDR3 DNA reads TGTGCCAGCAGCCCCCGGACTAGCGGGGGGGAAGCCTACGAGCAGTACTTC. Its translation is CASSPRTSGGEAYEQYF.

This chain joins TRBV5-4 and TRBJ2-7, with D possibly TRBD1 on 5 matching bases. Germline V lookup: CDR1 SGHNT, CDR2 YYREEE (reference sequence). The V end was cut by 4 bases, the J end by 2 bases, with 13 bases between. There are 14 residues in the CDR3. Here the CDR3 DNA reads TGTGCCAGCAGCGAGATAGACAGAACCTACGAGCAGTACTTC. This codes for CASSEIDRTYEQYF.

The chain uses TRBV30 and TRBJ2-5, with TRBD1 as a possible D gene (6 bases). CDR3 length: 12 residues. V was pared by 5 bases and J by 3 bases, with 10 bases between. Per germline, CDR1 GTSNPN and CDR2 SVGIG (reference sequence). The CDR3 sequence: CAWDRSKETQYF. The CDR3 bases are TGTGCCTGGGACAGGTCTAAAGAGACCCAGTACTTC.

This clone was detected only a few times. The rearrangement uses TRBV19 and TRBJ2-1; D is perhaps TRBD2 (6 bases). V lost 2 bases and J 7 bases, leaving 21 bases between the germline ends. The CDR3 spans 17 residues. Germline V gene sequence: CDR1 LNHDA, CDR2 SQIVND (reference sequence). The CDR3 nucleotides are TGTGCCAGTAGTATATGGGGCCCCCCTGGGAGGCCAAATGAGCAGTTCTTC. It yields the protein CASSIWGPPGRPNEQFF.

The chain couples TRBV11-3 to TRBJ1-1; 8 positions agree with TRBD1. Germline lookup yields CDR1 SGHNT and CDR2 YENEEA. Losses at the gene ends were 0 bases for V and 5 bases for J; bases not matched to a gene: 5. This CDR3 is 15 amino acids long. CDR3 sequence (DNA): TGTGCCAGCAGCTTAGATGGGACAGGTGCTACTGAAGCTTTCTTT. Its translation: CASSLDGTGATEAFF.

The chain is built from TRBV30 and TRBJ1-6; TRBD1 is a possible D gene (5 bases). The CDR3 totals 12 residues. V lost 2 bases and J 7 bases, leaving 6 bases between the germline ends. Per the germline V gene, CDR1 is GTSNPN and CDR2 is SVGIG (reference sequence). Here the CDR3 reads CAWSSGNSPLHF. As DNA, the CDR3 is TGTGCCTGGAGTTCAGGGAATTCACCCCTCCACTTT.

CDR3: CASSIDWGGANQPQHF. For the CDR3, the DNA is TGTGCCAGTAGTATAGATTGGGGGGGGGCCAATCAGCCCCAGCATTTT. J is TRBJ1-5 and V is TRBV19; D is possibly TRBD1 (6 bases). Deletions cut 0 bases from V and 3 bases from J, with 12 bases between. The CDR3 covers 16 residues. Germline lookup yields CDR1 LNHDA and CDR2 SQIVND (reference sequence).

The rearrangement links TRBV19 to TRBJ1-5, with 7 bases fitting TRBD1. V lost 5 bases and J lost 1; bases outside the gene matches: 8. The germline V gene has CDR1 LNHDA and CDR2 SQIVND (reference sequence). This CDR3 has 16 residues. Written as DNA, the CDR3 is TGTGCCAGTAGTTTAAAGGGGGCGGGAAGCAATCAGCCCCAGCATTTT. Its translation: CASSLKGAGSNQPQHF.

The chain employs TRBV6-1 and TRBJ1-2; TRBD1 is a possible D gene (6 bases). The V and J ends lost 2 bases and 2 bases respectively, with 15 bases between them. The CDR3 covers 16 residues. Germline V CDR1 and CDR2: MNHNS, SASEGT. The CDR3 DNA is TGTGCCAGCAGTGAAACCGGGACAAACCAGAACTATGGCTACACCTTC. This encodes CASSETGTNQNYGYTF.

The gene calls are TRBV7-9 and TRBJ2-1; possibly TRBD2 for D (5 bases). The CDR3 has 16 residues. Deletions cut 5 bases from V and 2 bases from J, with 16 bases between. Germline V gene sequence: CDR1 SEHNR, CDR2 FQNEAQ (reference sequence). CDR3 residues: CASSPPGSIAYNEQFF. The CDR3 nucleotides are TGTGCCAGCAGCCCCCCTGGGAGTATCGCCTACAATGAGCAGTTCTTC. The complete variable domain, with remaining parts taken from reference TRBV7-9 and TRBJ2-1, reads DTGVSQNPRHKITKRGQNVTFRCDPISEHNRLYWYRQTLGQGPEFLTYFQNEAQLEKSRLLSDRFSAERPKGSFSTLEIQRTEQGDSAMYLCASSPPGSIAYNEQFFGPGTRLTVL.

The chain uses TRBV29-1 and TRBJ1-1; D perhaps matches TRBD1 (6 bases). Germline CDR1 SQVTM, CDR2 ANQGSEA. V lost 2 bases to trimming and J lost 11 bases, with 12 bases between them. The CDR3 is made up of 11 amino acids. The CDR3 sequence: CSVELGAVAFF. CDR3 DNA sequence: TGCAGCGTTGAATTGGGGGCTGTCGCTTTCTTT.

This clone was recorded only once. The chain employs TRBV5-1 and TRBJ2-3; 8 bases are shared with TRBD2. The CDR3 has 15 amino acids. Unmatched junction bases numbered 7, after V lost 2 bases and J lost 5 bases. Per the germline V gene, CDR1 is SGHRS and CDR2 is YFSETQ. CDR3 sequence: CASSFRREERDTQYF. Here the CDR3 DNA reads TGCGCCAGCAGCTTTCGGCGGGAGGAGAGAGATACGCAGTATTTT. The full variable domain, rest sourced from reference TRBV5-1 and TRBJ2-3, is KAGVTQTPRYLIKTRGQQVTLSCSPISGHRSVSWYQQTPGQGLQFLFEYFSETQRNKGNFPGRFSGRQFSNSRSEMNVSTLELGDSALYLCASSFRREERDTQYFGPGTRLTVL.

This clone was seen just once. The CDR3 nucleotides read TGTGCCAGCAGCCCCTCCACGGGGGGGATCTATGGCTACACCTTC. Residues: CASSPSTGGIYGYTF. The rearrangement links TRBV7-9 to TRBJ1-2, with a weak D call TRBD1 (5 bases). This CDR3 is 15 amino acids long. V dropped 5 bases and J dropped 4 bases, with 17 bases sitting between them. From germline, CDR1 is SEHNR and CDR2 FQNEAQ (reference sequence).

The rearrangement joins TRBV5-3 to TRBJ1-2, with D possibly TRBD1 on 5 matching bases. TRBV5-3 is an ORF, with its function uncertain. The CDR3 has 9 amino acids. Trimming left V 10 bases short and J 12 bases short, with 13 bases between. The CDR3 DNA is TGTGCCTGCGATCGGACACACACCTTC. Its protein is CACDRTHTF.